This TCR beta chain was identified in a study of T cell responses to AZD1222 COVID-19 vaccine (dated by TCRdb to about 2021). Regarding the complete study: AZD1222 recipients given second doses at about 4 weeks or at about 12 weeks were pooled, since spike-specific TCR depth and breadth were not found to differ between the two schedules. Trial participants were enrolled into age subgroups of 18-55, 56-69 and 70-plus years, which contained 148, 28 and 57 TCR-sequenced participants, respectively. TCR sequencing covered some 240 trial participants: around 210 given two doses of AZD1222 and around 25 given two doses of MenACWY control vaccine.

The CDR3 regions of human TCRbeta chains were analyzed by immunosequencing. The source study handled its data this way. TCRs in the repertoires were matched against a reference library of SARS-CoV-2-specific TCRs that had been generated with the MIRA antigen-specificity platform. Breadth was defined as the fraction of unique TCRs that were SARS-CoV-2-associated. Depth was defined as the fraction of total T cells that were SARS-CoV-2-associated. Using the MIRA data, every spike-specific TCR was mapped to the spike region that the TCR reacted to and assigned to either a CD4 or a CD8 class. Log10-transformed breadth and depth values were compared by one-way ANOVA with Sidak's multiple comparisons tests. Not all clones reach the TCRdb copy of this immuneACCESS table, which keeps in-frame sequences only. Checked studies attribute under half of the gap to unresolved V genes and leave the rest unexplained. V, J and clone size derive from that table, while D and trimming were established from the DNA sequence. The sample yields 140,000 to 150,000 clones; about 93% were counted once. Of the sample, about 2.1% is held by the ten largest clones.

Comments on this clone: No cognate antigen has been identified for it. No much larger clonotype is one base removed from it; base qualities were not supplied.

According to the study, the label for this sample's time point signals: baseline before first vaccination. Vaccinee samples came from UK trials COV001 and COV002, including a single-blind randomized controlled phase 2/3 trial of AZD1222 (ChAdOx1 nCoV-19) in healthy adults. Trial participant PBMC samples were collected at day 0 and day 28 after the second dose for TCRbeta chain sequencing. The full study reports these points: Most participants were white British and females outnumbered males, and the authors suggested that clonal diversity may have been underestimated. Because no day 14 peak-response samples were available, repertoires were characterized only after the peak T cell response. In the small 56-69-year group, the increase in depth fell short of significance, most likely because of low power. Reportedly, almost half of the unique spike-specific TCRs recognized epitopes lying outside the regions that are mutated in the B.1.351 and B.1.1.7 variants. The whole spike protein was spanned by vaccine-associated CD4 TCRs, and dominant responses were seen in regions 160-218 and 743-854. After two AZD1222 doses, both the breadth and the depth of spike-specific TCRs were significantly higher than at day 0 and than in MenACWY recipients. Conclusions about previously exposed vaccinees are limited because only six or seven AZD1222 recipients were SARS-CoV-2 seropositive at baseline.

From the cysteine through the phenylalanine, the CDR3 covers 15 amino acids. Only the CDR3 portion is preserved as DNA: 45 bases, with reading frame beginning at the first base. The germline V gene (reference sequence) provides CDR1 LGHDT and CDR2 YNNKEL. V lost 2 bases and J lost 4 bases; the stretch between them is 13 bases long. Sequences were derived from peripheral blood, sampled on day 0 of AZD1222 vaccination. This chain is built from TRBV3-1 (or the pseudogene TRBV3-2) and TRBJ2-3; the D gene is possibly TRBD2, with 6 bases matching. This sequence originates from an adult in good health. The CDR3 is CASSQRVGGADTQYF. The nucleotide sequence is given as TGTGCCAGCAGCCAAAGGGTGGGGGGAGCAGATACGCAGTATTTT.